Listed below are T cell receptor beta chains from one sample, sequenced in a study of vaccination and CD4 T cells after COVID-19. Their specific antigens are unknown. Via MiXCR, TCRdb re-called the PCR reads, giving one row per CDR3 protein. Among 20,000 to 25,000 distinct CDR3 sequences, over 55% were seen once, and the ten largest hold around 15%. Specimen: CD4+ T cells from blood, cultured in vitro, collected after SARS-CoV-2 vaccination. The receptors derive from a human donor who received a COVID-19 vaccine. Each CDR3 is given with its conserved first and last residue. A D gene is named only where the DNA matches it firmly. The size field is filled for only some rows; it gives once, few, many or a size class.

d_call	v_call	clone_size	j_call	cdr3_nt	cdr3_aa
.	TRBV10-3	.	TRBJ2-2	TGTGCCATCAGCTCCGCGTCCGGGGAGCTGTTTTTT	CAISSASGELFF
.	TRBV30	few	TRBJ2-5	TGTGCCTGGAGTGTACAGAAAGAGACCCAGTACTTC	CAWSVQKETQYF
.	TRBV25-1	.	TRBJ2-5	TGTGCCAGCAGTGAATATTGGCGAGCTGAGACCCAGTACTTC	CASSEYWRAETQYF
TRBD2	TRBV2	once	TRBJ2-5	TGTGCCAGCAACCGGGACTATCAAGAGACCCAGTACTTC	CASNRDYQETQYF
.	TRBV29-1	.	TRBJ1-5	TGCAGCGGGAATTATAGCAATCAGCCCCAGCATTTT	CSGNYSNQPQHF
.	TRBV11-2	few	TRBJ1-2	TGTGCCAGCAGCTTACGGCCAGGGACCTCTCCGGGTGGCTACACCTTC	CASSLRPGTSPGGYTF
.	TRBV20-1	once	TRBJ1-1	TGCAGTGCTAGAGATGGTGGGTTGGACACTGAAGCTTTCTTT	CSARDGGLDTEAFF
TRBD2	TRBV6-1	.	TRBJ2-3	TGTGCCAGCAGTATTAGCGGGGCGGCAGATACGCAGTATTTT	CASSISGAADTQYF
TRBD1	TRBV6-5	.	TRBJ1-6	TGTGCCAGCAGTTTGGGACAGGGTACCTATAATTCACCCCTCCACTTT	CASSLGQGTYNSPLHF
.	TRBV11-3	.	TRBJ2-5	TGTGCCAGCAGCTTAGTTAAAGGGGGCCAAGAGACCCAGTACTTC	CASSLVKGGQETQYF
TRBD1	TRBV12-3/TRBV12-4	.	TRBJ1-2	TGTGCCAGCAGGGGGACAGGGGGTAATGGCTACACCTTC	CASRGTGGNGYTF
.	TRBV27	.	TRBJ1-2	TGTGCCAGCACCTCCTCCCAGGGAAGGTATGGCTACACCTTC	CASTSSQGRYGYTF
TRBD1	TRBV6-1	.	TRBJ1-4	TGTGCCGGCAGTCTAGGGGGCTCTTATGAAAAACTGTTTTTT	CAGSLGGSYEKLFF
TRBD1	TRBV6-1	.	TRBJ2-2	TGTGCCAGCCAGGGACAGGGGAACACCGGGGAGCTGTTTTTT	CASQGQGNTGELFF
TRBD2	TRBV20-1	few	TRBJ2-3	TGCAGTGCTAGAGCCCTATTCAGGCTAGCGGGCACAGATACGCAGTATTTT	CSARALFRLAGTDTQYF
TRBD2	TRBV24-1	.	TRBJ2-1	TGTGCCACCAGTGATTTAGAGGGGAGGGTCCATGAGCAGTTCTTC	CATSDLEGRVHEQFF
TRBD2	TRBV6-1	.	TRBJ2-5	TGTGCCAGCACCGGTGGCGGGGGGGAGACCCAGTACTTC	CASTGGGGETQYF
TRBD1	TRBV20-1	.	TRBJ1-6	TGCAGTGCAACACCGGGACAGGGGGCAAATTCACCCCTCCACTTT	CSATPGQGANSPLHF
TRBD1	TRBV4-2	once	TRBJ2-2	TGTGCCAGCAGCCAAGAGATAGGGGGCAGGACCGGGGAGCTGTTTTTT	CASSQEIGGRTGELFF
TRBD1	TRBV20-1	.	TRBJ1-1	TGCAGTGCTCCGGACAGGGGCACTGAAGCTTTCTTT	CSAPDRGTEAFF
.	TRBV2	.	TRBJ1-5	TGTGCCAGCAGTGTATCCGGGGACAATCAGCCCCAGCATTTT	CASSVSGDNQPQHF
.	TRBV6-1	.	TRBJ1-5	TGTGCCAGCAGTGAAGCCGCTGACTACGAAACTAGCAATCAGCCCCAGCATTTT	CASSEAADYETSNQPQHF
TRBD1	TRBV30	.	TRBJ2-5	TGTGCCTGGAGTAGGACAGGGGGAGAGACCCAGTACTTC	CAWSRTGGETQYF
.	TRBV20-1	.	TRBJ1-2	TGCAGTGCTAGTGGGCAGGAAAACTATGGCTACACCTTC	CSASGQENYGYTF
.	TRBV20-1	.	TRBJ1-5	TGCAGTGCTAGAGATCGGGCCCATAGCAATCAGCCCCAGCATTTT	CSARDRAHSNQPQHF
.	TRBV11-3	.	TRBJ2-5	TGTGCCAGCAGCCCGAAACGTGGCGAGGGCACAGAGACCCAGTACTTC	CASSPKRGEGTETQYF
.	TRBV12-3/TRBV12-4	.	TRBJ2-6	TGTGCCAGCAGTTTCAATCCCGAGTACTCTAGGGCCAACGTCCTGACTTTC	CASSFNPEYSRANVLTF
.	TRBV12-3/TRBV12-4	medium-sized	TRBJ1-5	TGTGCCAGCAGTTTTGGGACTATACTCACAAGCAATCAGCCCCAGCATTTT	CASSFGTILTSNQPQHF
TRBD1	TRBV6-5	.	TRBJ1-5	TGTGCCAGCAGTTACGTGGTGCAGGGGGGCAATCAGCCCCAGCATTTT	CASSYVVQGGNQPQHF
.	TRBV19	once	TRBJ2-7	TGTGCCAGTAGTATGAGCCCGGGGTACGAGCAGTACTTC	CASSMSPGYEQYF
TRBD1	TRBV7-2	.	TRBJ1-2	TGTGCCAGCAGCCGTCAGGGGGGCTATGGCTACACCTTC	CASSRQGGYGYTF
TRBD1	TRBV10-1	.	TRBJ1-1	TGCGCCAGTCGACAGGGAATGGAGAACACTGAAGCTTTCTTT	CASRQGMENTEAFF
TRBD1	TRBV2	few	TRBJ2-5	TGTGCCAGCAGTAGGGACAGTCAAGAGACCCAGTACTTC	CASSRDSQETQYF
.	TRBV6-1	.	TRBJ2-1	TGTGCCAGTCGCACCAGGGACTTCAACGATGAGCAGTTCTTC	CASRTRDFNDEQFF
TRBD1	TRBV5-6	.	TRBJ2-5	TGTGCCAGCAACCACCCCACAGGGGCAGAGGAGACCCAGTACTTC	CASNHPTGAEETQYF
.	TRBV6-1	.	TRBJ2-7	TGTGCCAGCAGGGGACATCTTAGCTCCTACGAGCAGTACTTC	CASRGHLSSYEQYF
.	TRBV15	.	TRBJ1-5	TGTGCCACCAGCAGAGAAGGTACGGGGGCTCATCAGCCCCAGCATTTT	CATSREGTGAHQPQHF
TRBD1	TRBV6-2/TRBV6-3	few	TRBJ2-1	TGTGCCAGCAGTCACGGACAGGGTGTCTACAATGAGCAGTTCTTC	CASSHGQGVYNEQFF
TRBD1	TRBV10-3	.	TRBJ1-2	TGTGCCATCAGTGGACAGGGGCGCAATGGCTACACCTTC	CAISGQGRNGYTF
.	TRBV7-2	few	TRBJ1-2	TGTGCCAGCAGCGGACCCCGGGGGTATGGCTACACCTTC	CASSGPRGYGYTF
TRBD1	TRBV15	few	TRBJ1-5	TGTGCCACCAGCTCTGACAGGGTAAACAATCAGCCCCAGCATTTT	CATSSDRVNNQPQHF